This note documents a single T cell receptor (beta chain) sequence. Germline-derived CDR1 and CDR2 are LGHNA and YSLEER. The CDR3 is 18 residues long. V shed 1 base and J shed 2 bases, with 19 bases lying between them. The entry originates in a study of blood T cell repertoires in COVID-19. Overall study: PBMCs, B-cell-depleted T cells, or T cells provided the cDNA or gDNA that made up the material.

Sequenced by immunoSEQ multiplex PCR; TCRdb stores in-frame clones only, minus some. Of roughly 260,000 clones in the sample, roughly 90% were seen once. The chain has TRBV4-3 and TRBJ2-3; the D gene is possibly TRBD2 (5 bases). The receptor comes from a woman under 40 with COVID-19, enrolled during active disease. The sample was peripheral blood. CDR3 nucleotides: TGCGCCAGCAGCCAAGGAGGCAGCGGTTCAACCTACACAGATACGCAGTATTTT. As protein: CASSQGGSGSTYTDTQYF.